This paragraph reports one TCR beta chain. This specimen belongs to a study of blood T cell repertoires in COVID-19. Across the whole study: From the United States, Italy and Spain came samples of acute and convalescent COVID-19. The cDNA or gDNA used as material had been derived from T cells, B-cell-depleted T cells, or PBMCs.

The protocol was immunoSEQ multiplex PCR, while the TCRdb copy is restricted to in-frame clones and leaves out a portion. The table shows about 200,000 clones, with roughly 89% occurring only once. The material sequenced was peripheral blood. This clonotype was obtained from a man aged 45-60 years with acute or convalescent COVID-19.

The chain's CDR3 is CASSLRQAGGNTIYF. Written as DNA, the CDR3 is TGTGCCAGCAGTTTACGCCAGGCAGGTGGAAACACCATATATTTT. The chain employs TRBV27 and TRBJ1-3; D not certain. Germline V lookup: CDR1 MNHEY, CDR2 SMNVEV (reference sequence). This CDR3 spans 15 amino acids. Trimming removed 2 bases from V and 3 bases from J, with 11 bases in between.